Listed below are T cell receptor beta chains from one sample, sequenced in a study of cytomegalovirus exposure and HLA in healthy donors. Method: immunoSEQ multiplex PCR; TCRdb's copy keeps in-frame clones and lacks some. The sample has around 100,000 clones, approximately 70% seen once. The sequenced sample consisted of PBMCs. The receptors come from a man between 35 and 55 years old in good health and CMV-seropositive. Both conserved end residues are part of each CDR3. A D gene is named only where the DNA matches it firmly. For some rows the clone size is stated as once, few or many, or as a class when expanded; others skip it.

D gene,V gene,J gene,clone size,CDR3 protein,CDR3 DNA
-,TRBV6-5,TRBJ1-5,few,CASSRRAANQPQHF,TGTGCCAGCAGTCGGAGGGCGGCAAATCAGCCCCAGCATTTT
TRBD1,TRBV5-1,TRBJ1-4,once,CASSRGTGGDGLFF,TGCGCCAGCAGCCGTGGGACAGGGGGCGACGGACTGTTTTTT
TRBD1,TRBV29-1,TRBJ2-2,-,CSGTGTGDQRELFF,TGCAGCGGTACCGGGACAGGAGACCAGCGAGAGCTGTTTTTT
TRBD1,TRBV15,TRBJ2-3,-,CATRPRGDRGDTQYF,TGTGCCACCAGGCCCAGAGGGGACAGGGGGGATACGCAGTATTTT
TRBD1,TRBV5-7,TRBJ1-5,few,CASSLETGGGIRNQPQHF,TGTGCCAGCAGCTTGGAGACAGGGGGCGGAATTCGCAATCAGCCCCAGCATTTT
-,TRBV19,TRBJ1-1,once,CASIRGSTMNTEAFF,TGTGCCAGTATAAGGGGCAGCACCATGAACACTGAAGCTTTCTTT
-,TRBV29-1,TRBJ2-6,-,CSVRDAGANVLTF,TGCAGCGTTCGGGATGCTGGGGCCAACGTCCTGACTTTC
-,TRBV4-2,TRBJ1-3,-,CASTLGRDSGNTIYF,TGTGCCAGCACCCTCGGACGGGACTCTGGAAACACCATATATTTT
-,TRBV2,TRBJ2-2,few,CASSDRRDTGELFF,TGTGCCAGCAGTGACCGACGGGACACCGGGGAGCTGTTTTTT
-,TRBV6-6,TRBJ2-3,-,CASSFGRVDADTQYF,TGTGCCAGCAGTTTCGGCAGGGTAGATGCAGATACGCAGTATTTT
TRBD1,TRBV19,TRBJ2-7,-,CASSGTGPQYF,TGTGCCAGTAGTGGGACAGGGCCCCAGTACTTC
-,TRBV5-4,TRBJ2-7,-,CASSLEWEGGEQYF,TGTGCCAGCAGCTTGGAGTGGGAAGGAGGAGAGCAGTACTTC
TRBD2,TRBV5-1,TRBJ2-4,-,CASSLASAGEGNIQYF,TGCGCCAGCAGTTTGGCCTCGGCGGGGGAGGGAAACATTCAGTACTTC
-,TRBV28,TRBJ1-1,-,CASSLEQYHTEAFF,TGTGCCAGCAGTTTAGAACAGTACCACACTGAAGCTTTCTTT
TRBD1,TRBV5-4,TRBJ1-2,few,CASSVVGQGAVYGYTF,TGTGCCAGCAGCGTAGTGGGACAGGGGGCCGTCTATGGCTACACCTTC
-,TRBV29-1,TRBJ2-7,-,CSVRGFSYEQYF,TGCAGCGTTAGGGGGTTCTCCTACGAGCAGTACTTC
TRBD2,TRBV7-9,TRBJ2-7,-,CASSPRTSGGTYEQYF,TGTGCCAGCAGCCCAAGGACTAGCGGGGGAACCTACGAGCAGTACTTC
TRBD2,TRBV18,TRBJ2-1,-,CASSRPRLAGVLDEQFF,TGTGCCAGCTCACGTCCCCGTCTAGCGGGAGTTTTGGATGAGCAGTTCTTC
-,TRBV7-9,TRBJ1-1,-,CSSSLDRYTEAFF,TGTTCCAGCAGCTTAGACAGATACACTGAAGCTTTCTTT
TRBD1,TRBV12-5,TRBJ2-5,-,CASGLVPPGQGEETQYF,TGTGCTAGTGGTTTGGTCCCCCCGGGACAGGGGGAAGAGACCCAGTACTTC
-,TRBV7-6,TRBJ2-1,-,CASSLGGSNEQFF,TGTGCCAGCAGCTTAGGTGGGAGCAATGAGCAGTTCTTC
TRBD1,TRBV30,TRBJ2-1,-,CAWETGGEQFF,TGTGCCTGGGAAACAGGGGGTGAGCAGTTCTTC
-,TRBV7-9,TRBJ1-1,-,CASSPRVNTEAFF,TGTGCCAGCAGCCCACGGGTGAACACTGAAGCTTTCTTT
TRBD2,TRBV5-1,TRBJ2-7,once,CASSSGTSDYEQYF,TGCGCCAGCAGCTCCGGGACTAGCGACTACGAGCAGTACTTC
TRBD1,TRBV7-9,TRBJ1-1,-,CASSLGGTGDTEAFF,TGTGCCAGCAGCTTAGGCGGGACAGGGGACACTGAAGCTTTCTTT
TRBD1,TRBV10-3,TRBJ2-7,-,CAISGGTETYEQYF,TGTGCCATCAGTGGGGGGACAGAGACCTACGAGCAGTACTTC